This TCR beta chain is from a study of blood T cell repertoires in COVID-19. Background on the study: PBMCs, B-cell-depleted T cells, or T cells were the source of the cDNA or gDNA that made up the material.

In the source study's methods: Amplification with reference gene primers provided the estimates of nucleated cell counts. Using immunoSEQ multiplex PCR, the repertoire was profiled, and TCRdb retains in-frame clones only, with some absent. V and J calls and clone size are as listed in that table; D and trimming were resolved from the DNA. The sample shows 90,000 to 120,000 clones, around 90% of them seen only once. The germline gives CDR1 SGHRS, CDR2 YFSETQ. The CDR3 contains 15 residues. Trimming cost V 7 bases and J 2 bases; bases outside gene matches: 8. The source of this sequence is a man aged 35-49 years with active or convalescent COVID-19. Sample: peripheral blood. The V call is TRBV5-1, the J call TRBJ2-3, with TRBD2 identical over 9 bases. Written as DNA, the CDR3 is TGCGCCAGCGAAGCTAGCGGGAAGTTCACAGATACGCAGTATTTT. Its translation is CASEASGKFTDTQYF.